Below, 16 T cell receptor beta chains from the same sample are listed, as sequenced in a study of technical replicates of blood from several donors. Sequencing was performed with immunoSEQ multiplex PCR; in TCRdb, only in-frame clones are kept and a portion is missing. The sample holds 55,000 to 75,000 clones, around 87% seen once. Sequenced material: PBMCs. The receptors come from a human donor in good health. Some clones in this sample may be carry-over from other donors' samples.

The CDR3 coding sequence is TGTGCCAGCTCAGACCCGGGACAGGGGATTTCACCCCTCCACTTT. This gives the protein CASSDPGQGISPLHF. The chain couples TRBV18 to TRBJ1-6, with TRBD1 identical over 10 bases. Germline CDR1 KGHSH, CDR2 LQKENI. This CDR3 region has 15 residues. The V and J ends lost 5 bases and 9 bases, in that order; junction bases with no gene match: 7.

The J gene is TRBJ2-1, the V gene TRBV19; a weak D match, TRBD1 (6 bases). The CDR3 is 13 residues long. Trimming stripped 10 bases from V and 10 bases from J, with 20 bases between. CDR1 and CDR2 from the germline V gene are LNHDA and SQIVND (reference sequence). The CDR3 sequence is CATRGRGSGEQFF. The DNA of the CDR3 is TGTGCCACCAGGGGTAGAGGGTCAGGAGAGCAGTTCTTC.

The chain has TRBV4-1 and TRBJ1-3; possible D gene TRBD1, 5 bases. The germline gives CDR1 MGHRA, CDR2 YSYEKL. The CDR3 extends over 16 amino acids. Deletions cut 6 bases from V and 4 bases from J, with 19 bases between. In DNA form, the CDR3 reads TGCGCCAGCAGTCAGATAGACAGAACGTCGGGAAACACCATATATTTT. It is translated as CASSQIDRTSGNTIYF.

The chain has TRBV9 and TRBJ2-2, with TRBD1 matching 9 bases. V shed 3 bases and J 2 bases; nucleotides not matched to a gene: 2. The CDR3 has 15 amino acids. Germline-derived CDR1 and CDR2 are SGDLS and YYNGEE. CDR3 DNA: TGTGCCAGCAGCGCGGACAGGGGAAACACCGGGGAGCTGTTTTTT. This gives the protein CASSADRGNTGELFF.

The CDR3: CASSLSGSGTEAFF. The CDR3 DNA is TGCGCCAGCAGCTTATCGGGGTCGGGCACTGAAGCTTTCTTT. The chain recombines TRBV5-1 with TRBJ1-1; no clear D. The germline CDR1 and CDR2 sequences are SGHRS and YFSETQ. The CDR3 contains 14 residues. Trimming stripped 2 bases from V and 4 bases from J, with 12 bases between. Filled out from reference TRBV5-1 and TRBJ1-1, the complete variable domain reads KAGVTQTPRYLIKTRGQQVTLSCSPISGHRSVSWYQQTPGQGLQFLFEYFSETQRNKGNFPGRFSGRQFSNSRSEMNVSTLELGDSALYLCASSLSGSGTEAFFGQGTRLTVV.

This chain links TRBV7-2 with TRBJ1-3; tentatively, D is TRBD1 (5 bases). The V and J ends lost 5 bases and 0 bases respectively, with 11 bases between them. The CDR3 covers 15 residues. The germline V gene has CDR1 SGHTA and CDR2 FQGNSA. Here the CDR3 reads CASSPGLSSGNTIYF. The CDR3 bases are TGTGCCAGCAGCCCGGGACTGAGCTCTGGAAACACCATATATTTT.

CDR3 sequence (DNA): TGTGCCAGCAGTTCCAACACGATGATCACCGGGGAGCTGTTTTTT. Protein sequence: CASSSNTMITGELFF. The gene calls are TRBV6-6 and TRBJ2-2; D call uncertain. Trimming took off 4 bases at V and 4 bases at J, with 13 bases between the two ends. The V gene's germline CDR1 is MNHNY and CDR2 SVGAGI (reference sequence). The CDR3 consists of 15 residues.

The gene calls are TRBV9 and TRBJ2-3; TRBD2 agrees at 7 bases. The CDR3 is made up of 17 amino acids. Germline trimming cut 4 bases from V and 0 bases from J; bases unmatched to any gene: 11. CDR1 and CDR2 (germline): SGDLS, YYNGEE. DNA for the CDR3: TGTGCCAGCAGCCCGGGTGGTTTGCGGGAGAGCACAGATACGCAGTATTTT. It yields the protein CASSPGGLRESTDTQYF. The full variable domain, its missing parts supplied by reference TRBV9 and TRBJ2-3, is DSGVTQTPKHLITATGQRVTLRCSPRSGDLSVYWYQQSLDQGLQFLIQYYNGEERAKGNILERFSAQQFPDLHSELNLSSLELGDSALYFCASSPGGLRESTDTQYFGPGTRLTVL.

In this sample, this clone turned up once. This chain joins TRBV15 and TRBJ1-2; D gene uncertain. The V gene's germline CDR1 is LNHNV and CDR2 YYDKDF (reference sequence). Between the trimmed V and J ends, which lost 3 bases and 8 bases, there was a span of 13 bases. The CDR3 covers 13 residues. CDR3 DNA sequence: TGTGCCACCAGCAGGGAGGTAGAAAGGGGCTACACCTTC. Its protein product is CATSREVERGYTF. Full variable domain (rest looked up from reference TRBV15 and TRBJ1-2): DAMVIQNPRYQVTQFGKPVTLSCSQTLNHNVMYWYQQKSSQAPKLLFHYYDKDFNNEADTPDNFQSRRPNTSFCFLDIRSPGLGDTAMYLCATSREVERGYTFGSGTRLTVV.

The CDR3 protein is CASSLIVGTQTGELFF. CDR3 nucleotide sequence: TGTGCCAGCAGCTTAATAGTAGGGACACAGACCGGGGAGCTGTTTTTT. The chain has TRBV7-9 and TRBJ2-2, with D possibly TRBD1 on 6 matching bases. V lost 2 bases and J 5 bases, leaving 15 bases between the germline ends. The CDR3 is 16 residues long. In germline, CDR1 is SEHNR, CDR2 FQNEAQ (reference sequence).

The V and J genes are TRBV9 and TRBJ1-4; 9 bases map to TRBD1. This CDR3 is built from 15 residues. Germline V gene lookup returns CDR1 SGDLS and CDR2 YYNGEE. Trimming took 4 bases from V and 5 from J; bases not matched to a gene: 6. CDR3 sequence reads: CASSPGGTGNEKLFF. The CDR3 DNA reads TGTGCCAGCAGCCCCGGGGGGACAGGGAATGAAAAACTGTTTTTT.

Here the CDR3 reads CASSPNQGLNYGYTF. The CDR3 nucleotides are TGTGCCAGCAGTCCGAACCAGGGACTTAACTATGGCTACACCTTC. This chain links TRBV27 with TRBJ1-2, with D maybe TRBD1 (5 bases). Germline values: CDR1 MNHEY, CDR2 SMNVEV (reference sequence). The CDR3 runs 15 residues. V lost 5 bases to trimming and J lost 1 base, with 14 bases between them.

This chain connects TRBV7-3 to TRBJ2-1; TRBD1 matches 8 bases. The CDR3 has 15 amino acids. The V segment lost 4 bases and the J segment 2 bases; nucleotides outside the gene matches: 4. Germline V gives CDR1 SGHTA, CDR2 FQGTGA. CDR3 in DNA: TGTGCCAGCAGCTCCGACAGGGGTACCTACAATGAGCAGTTCTTC. It is translated as CASSSDRGTYNEQFF.

The chain joins TRBV4-3 to TRBJ2-2, with 7 bases identical to TRBD1. The CDR3 runs to 14 residues. With V trimmed by 4 bases and J by 7 bases, 6 bases remained unmatched. The germline gives CDR1 LGHNA, CDR2 YSLEER. CDR3 nucleotides: TGCGCCAGCAGCCGGGACAGAGATCTCGGGGAGCTGTTTTTT. Amino acid sequence: CASSRDRDLGELFF.

The chain joins TRBV4-1 to TRBJ1-1; D remains unclear. Germline lookup yields CDR1 MGHRA and CDR2 YSYEKL. The V end lost 0 bases, the J end lost 1 base, and 9 bases lay between the germline ends. The length of the CDR3 is 15 residues. CDR3 sequence: CASSQDHSGNTEAFF. As DNA, the CDR3 is TGCGCCAGCAGCCAAGATCATTCGGGGAACACTGAAGCTTTCTTT.

This clone appeared a single time. V usage is TRBV9 and J usage is TRBJ2-5; 12 bases align to TRBD2. J was trimmed by 5 bases and V by 0 bases; bases with no gene match: 8. This CDR3 contains 17 residues. The germline gives CDR1 SGDLS, CDR2 YYNGEE. The CDR3 DNA follows: TGTGCCAGCAGCGTAGCTACACTGACTAGCGGGAGTGAGACCCAGTACTTC. Its translation is CASSVATLTSGSETQYF.